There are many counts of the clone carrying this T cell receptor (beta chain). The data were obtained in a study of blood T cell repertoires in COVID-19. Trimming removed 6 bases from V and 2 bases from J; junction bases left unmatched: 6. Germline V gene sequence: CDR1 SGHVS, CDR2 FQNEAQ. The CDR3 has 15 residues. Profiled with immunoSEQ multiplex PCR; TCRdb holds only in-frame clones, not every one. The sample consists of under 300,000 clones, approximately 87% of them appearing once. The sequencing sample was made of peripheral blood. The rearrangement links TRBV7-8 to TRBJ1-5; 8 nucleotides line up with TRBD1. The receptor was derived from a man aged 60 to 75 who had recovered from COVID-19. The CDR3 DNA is TGTGCCAGCAGGGACGGACAGGGAGGCAATCAGCCCCAGCATTTT. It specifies CASRDGQGGNQPQHF.